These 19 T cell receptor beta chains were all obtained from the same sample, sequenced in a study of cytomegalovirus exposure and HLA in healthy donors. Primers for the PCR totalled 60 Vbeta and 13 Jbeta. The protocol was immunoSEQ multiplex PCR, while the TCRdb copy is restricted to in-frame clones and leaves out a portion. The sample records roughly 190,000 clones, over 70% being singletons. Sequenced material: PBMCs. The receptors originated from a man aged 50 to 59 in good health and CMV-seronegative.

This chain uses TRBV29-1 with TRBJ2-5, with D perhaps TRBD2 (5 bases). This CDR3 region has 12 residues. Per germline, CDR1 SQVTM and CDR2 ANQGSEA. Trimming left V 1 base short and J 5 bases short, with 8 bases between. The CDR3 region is CSVEAGGETQYF. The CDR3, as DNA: TGCAGCGTTGAAGCAGGCGGGGAGACCCAGTACTTC.

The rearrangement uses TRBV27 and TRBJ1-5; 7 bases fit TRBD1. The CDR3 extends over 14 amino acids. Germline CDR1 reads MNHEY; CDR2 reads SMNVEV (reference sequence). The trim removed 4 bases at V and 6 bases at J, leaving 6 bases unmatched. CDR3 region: CASSSRQGGQPQHF. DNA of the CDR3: TGTGCCAGCAGTTCCCGACAGGGTGGTCAGCCCCAGCATTTT.

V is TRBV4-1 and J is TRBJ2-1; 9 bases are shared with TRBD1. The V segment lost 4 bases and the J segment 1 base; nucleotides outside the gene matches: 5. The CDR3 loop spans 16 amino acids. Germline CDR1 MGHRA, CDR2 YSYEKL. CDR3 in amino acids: CASSPLGQGSYNEQFF. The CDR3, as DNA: TGCGCCAGCAGCCCCCTCGGACAGGGGTCCTACAATGAGCAGTTCTTC.

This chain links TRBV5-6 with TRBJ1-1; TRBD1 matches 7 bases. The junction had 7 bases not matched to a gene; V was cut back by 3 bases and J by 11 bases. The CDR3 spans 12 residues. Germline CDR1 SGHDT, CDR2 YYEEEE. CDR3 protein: CASSSQGVAAFF. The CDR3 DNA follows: TGTGCCAGCAGCTCCCAGGGGGTGGCTGCTTTCTTT. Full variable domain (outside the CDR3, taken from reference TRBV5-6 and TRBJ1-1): DAGVTQSPTHLIKTRGQQVTLRCSPKSGHDTVSWYQQALGQGPQFIFQYYEEEERQRGNFPDRFSGHQFPNYSSELNVNALLLGDSALYLCASSSQGVAAFFGQGTRLTVV.

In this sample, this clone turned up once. The chain's CDR3 is CASSYPPSEQFF. Written as DNA, the CDR3 is TGTGCCAGCAGTTACCCCCCTAGTGAGCAGTTCTTC. The chain employs TRBV6-6 and TRBJ2-1; D is unclear. CDR3 length: 12 residues. Germline assignment: CDR1 MNHNY and CDR2 SVGAGI (reference sequence). Trimming cost V 2 bases and J 9 bases, with 8 bases left between them.

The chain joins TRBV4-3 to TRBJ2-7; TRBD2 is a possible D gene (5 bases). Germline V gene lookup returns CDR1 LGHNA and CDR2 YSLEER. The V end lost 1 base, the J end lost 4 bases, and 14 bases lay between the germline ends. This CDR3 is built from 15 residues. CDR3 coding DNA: TGCGCCAGCAGCCAAGCTCGGGGTCAGAATTACGAGCAGTACTTC. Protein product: CASSQARGQNYEQYF.

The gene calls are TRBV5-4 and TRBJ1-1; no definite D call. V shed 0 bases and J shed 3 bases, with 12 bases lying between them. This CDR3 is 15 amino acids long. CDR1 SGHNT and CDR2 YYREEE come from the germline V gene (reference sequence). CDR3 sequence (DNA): TGTGCCAGCAGCTTGGACGGCAGGTTTGACACTGAAGCTTTCTTT. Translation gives CASSLDGRFDTEAFF.

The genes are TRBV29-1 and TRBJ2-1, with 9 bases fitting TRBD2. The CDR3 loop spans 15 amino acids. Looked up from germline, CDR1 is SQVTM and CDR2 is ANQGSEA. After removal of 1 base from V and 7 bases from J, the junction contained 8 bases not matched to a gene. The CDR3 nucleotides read TGCAGCGTTGAAGGGGGGAGCGGGGGGACAAATGAGCAGTTCTTC. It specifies CSVEGGSGGTNEQFF.

The CDR3 is CASRDREGSNSPLHF. The CDR3 region has the DNA TGTGCCAGCAGGGACAGGGAGGGCTCCAATTCACCCCTCCACTTT. The chain has TRBV6-1 and TRBJ1-6, with 8 bases identical to TRBD1. The J segment lost 7 bases and the V segment lost 6 bases, leaving 8 bases of the junction unmatched. The germline V gene encodes CDR1 MNHNS and CDR2 SASEGT. CDR3 size: 15 residues.

This chain's CDR3 is CAISRAEAYEQYF. CDR3 in DNA: TGTGCCATCAGTCGAGCGGAGGCCTACGAGCAGTACTTC. The rearrangement uses TRBV10-3 and TRBJ2-7; possibly TRBD2 for D (5 bases). Germline CDR1 is ENHRY and CDR2 is SYGVKD. The CDR3 spans 13 residues. V was clipped by 5 bases and J by 2 bases, with 10 bases between them.

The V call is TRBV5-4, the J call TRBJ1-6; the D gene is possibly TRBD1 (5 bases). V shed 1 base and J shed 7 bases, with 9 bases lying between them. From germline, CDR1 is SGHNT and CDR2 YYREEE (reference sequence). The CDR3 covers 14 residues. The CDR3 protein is CASSLQGSNSPLHF. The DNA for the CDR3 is TGTGCCAGCAGCTTGCAGGGTAGCAATTCACCCCTCCACTTT.

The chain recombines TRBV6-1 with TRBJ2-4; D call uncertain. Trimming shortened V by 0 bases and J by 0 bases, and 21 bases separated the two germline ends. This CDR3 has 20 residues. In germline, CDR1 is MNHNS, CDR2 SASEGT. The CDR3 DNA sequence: TGTGCCAGCAGTGAAGCGGCCGGAGAAGGCGTAAAGATAGCCAAAAACATTCAGTACTTC. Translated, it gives CASSEAAGEGVKIAKNIQYF.

The CDR3 DNA follows: TGTGCCAGCAGCTTAAACAGGGACTATGGCTACACCTTC. Its translation: CASSLNRDYGYTF. The V call is TRBV27, the J call TRBJ1-2; perhaps TRBD1 as D (6 bases). The CDR3 loop spans 13 amino acids. Trimming removed 6 bases at V and 3 bases at J, with 11 bases between. Germline assignment: CDR1 MNHEY and CDR2 SMNVEV (reference sequence).

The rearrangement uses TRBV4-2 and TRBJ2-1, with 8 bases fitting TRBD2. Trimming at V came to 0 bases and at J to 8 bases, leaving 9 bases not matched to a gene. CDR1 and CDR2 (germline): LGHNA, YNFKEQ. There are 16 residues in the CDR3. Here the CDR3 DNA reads TGTGCCAGCAGCCAAGATGTCAAGCGGGGGAGGGATGAGCAGTTCTTC. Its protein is CASSQDVKRGRDEQFF.

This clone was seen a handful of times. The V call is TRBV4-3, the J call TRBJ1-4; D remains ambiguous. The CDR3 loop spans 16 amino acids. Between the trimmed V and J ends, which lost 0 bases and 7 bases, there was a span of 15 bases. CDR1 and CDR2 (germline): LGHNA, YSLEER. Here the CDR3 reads CASSQDLSARGEKLFF. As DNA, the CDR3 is TGCGCCAGCAGCCAAGATCTGAGTGCCCGGGGTGAAAAACTGTTTTTT.

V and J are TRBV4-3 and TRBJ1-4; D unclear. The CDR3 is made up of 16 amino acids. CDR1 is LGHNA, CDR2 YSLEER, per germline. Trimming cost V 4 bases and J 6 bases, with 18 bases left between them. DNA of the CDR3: TGCGCCAGCAGCCCAAATGTGGGAGGAATGTATGAAAAACTGTTTTTT. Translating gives CASSPNVGGMYEKLFF.

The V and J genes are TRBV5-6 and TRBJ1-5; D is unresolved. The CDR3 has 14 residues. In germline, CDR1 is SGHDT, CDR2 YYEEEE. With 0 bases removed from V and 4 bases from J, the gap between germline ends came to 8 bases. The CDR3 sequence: CASSLDCGNQPQHF. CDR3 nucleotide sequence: TGTGCCAGCAGCTTGGATTGCGGGAATCAGCCCCAGCATTTT.

CDR3 nucleotide sequence: TGTGCCAGCAGTCGGGACAGTCTCCCCGGGGAGCTGTTTTTT. Translation gives CASSRDSLPGELFF. The rearrangement joins TRBV6-5 to TRBJ2-2, with TRBD1 identical over 7 bases. The CDR3 has 14 amino acids. With V trimmed by 5 bases and J by 6 bases, 6 bases remained unmatched. CDR1 and CDR2 (germline): MNHEY, SVGAGI.

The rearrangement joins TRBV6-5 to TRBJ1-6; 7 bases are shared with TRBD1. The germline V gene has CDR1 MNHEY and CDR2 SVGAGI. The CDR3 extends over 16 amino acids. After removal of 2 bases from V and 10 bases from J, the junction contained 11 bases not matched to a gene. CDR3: CASSYQSTGIGSPLHF. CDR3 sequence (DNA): TGTGCCAGCAGTTACCAATCGACAGGGATTGGATCACCCCTCCACTTT.